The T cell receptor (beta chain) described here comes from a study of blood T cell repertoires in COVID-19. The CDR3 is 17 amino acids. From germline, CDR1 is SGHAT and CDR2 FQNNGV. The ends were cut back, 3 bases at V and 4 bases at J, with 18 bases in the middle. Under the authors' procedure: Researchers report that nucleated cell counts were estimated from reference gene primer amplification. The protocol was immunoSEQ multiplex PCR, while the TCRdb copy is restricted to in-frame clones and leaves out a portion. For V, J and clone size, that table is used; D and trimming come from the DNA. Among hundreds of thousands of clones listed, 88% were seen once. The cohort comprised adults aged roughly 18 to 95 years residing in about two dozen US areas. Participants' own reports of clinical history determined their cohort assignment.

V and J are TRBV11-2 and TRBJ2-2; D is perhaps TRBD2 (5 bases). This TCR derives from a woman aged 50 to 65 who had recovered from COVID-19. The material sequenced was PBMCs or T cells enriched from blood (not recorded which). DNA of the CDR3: TGTGCCAGCAGCTTGAGCCGGCTAGCCCGGGGCACCGGGGAGCTGTTTTTT. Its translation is CASSLSRLARGTGELFF.